The 12 T cell receptor beta chains below all came from one sample that was sequenced in a study of lymphopenia after photon versus proton radiotherapy. Produced via immunoSEQ multiplex PCR; TCRdb's table is partial and in-frame only. The table shows more than 25,000 clones, with around 90% occurring only once. The specimen was peripheral blood, collected from a patient treated with proton-based radiotherapy. The source of these receptors is a woman in her sixties or seventies with cholangiocarcinoma. Some clones in this sample may be carry-over from other donors' samples.

This chain links TRBV6-5 with TRBJ2-7, with D maybe TRBD1 (6 bases). Looked up from germline, CDR1 is MNHEY and CDR2 is SVGAGI. The V end lost 4 bases, the J end lost 6 bases, and 13 bases lay between the germline ends. This CDR3 comprises 13 residues. The chain's CDR3 is CASSWERGGEQYF. CDR3 coding DNA: TGTGCCAGCAGTTGGGAGAGAGGGGGCGAGCAGTACTTC.

The V and J genes are TRBV10-2 and TRBJ2-1; D gene unclear. The length of the CDR3 is 15 residues. V was pared by 0 bases and J by 3 bases, with 9 bases between. CDR1 and CDR2 from the germline V gene are WSHSY and SAAADI. The CDR3 here is CASSESGLHYNEQFF. As DNA, the CDR3 is TGCGCCAGCAGTGAGTCTGGGCTCCACTACAATGAGCAGTTCTTC.

This chain links TRBV27 with TRBJ2-7; D could derive from TRBD1 or TRBD2 (5 bases each). The V gene lost 5 bases and the J gene lost 5 bases, with 22 bases spanning the gap. The germline gives CDR1 MNHEY, CDR2 SMNVEV (reference sequence). CDR3 length: 16 amino acids. DNA for the CDR3: TGTGCCAGCAGTCCGGGGACGGACCCGTGGCCCCACGAGCAGTACTTC. Translated: CASSPGTDPWPHEQYF.

J is TRBJ2-7 and V is TRBV21-1. TRBV21-1 is marked as a pseudogene. The CDR3 totals 15 residues. CDR3 in DNA: TGTGCCAGCAGCAAAGCGCCCGGCCCGCACTGCGAGCAGTACTTC. Its translation is CASSKAPGPHCEQYF.

The J gene is TRBJ1-2, the V gene TRBV6-1, with a possible D match to TRBD1 (6 bases). CDR1 and CDR2 from the germline V gene are MNHNS and SASEGT. V dropped 6 bases and J dropped 4 bases, with 12 bases sitting between them. The CDR3 contains 13 residues. The DNA of the CDR3 is TGTGCCAGCAGAGCCTACAGGGTCTATGGCTACACCTTC. This sequence encodes CASRAYRVYGYTF.

The rearrangement uses TRBV27 and TRBJ1-2; D call uncertain. This CDR3 has 13 residues. Germline loops: CDR1 MNHEY, CDR2 SMNVEV (reference sequence). V shed 3 bases and J shed 0 bases, with 5 bases lying between them. The CDR3 DNA reads as TGTGCCAGCAGTTTCAACTCTAACTATGGCTACACCTTC. Translated, it gives CASSFNSNYGYTF.

On this clone itself: The junction and the germline gene differ at one end; a read error may be behind it. The chain joins TRBV7-7 to TRBJ2-1, with 13 nucleotides matching TRBD2. The germline CDR1 and CDR2 sequences are SSHAT and FNYEAQ (reference sequence). CDR3 length: 15 amino acids. CDR3 bases: TGTGCTAGCAGTACGGGACTAGCGGGGTTTTATGAGCAGTTCTTC. The encoded protein is CASSTGLAGFYEQFF.

This clone appeared once. The genes are TRBV2 and TRBJ1-1; 8 bases agree with TRBD1. Germline CDR1 is SNHLY and CDR2 is FYNNEI. V lost 6 bases and J lost 6; bases outside the gene matches: 9. The CDR3 loop spans 14 amino acids. DNA for the CDR3: TGTGCCAGCAGGATGGGACAGGCTCTCGCTGAAGCTTTCTTT. This gives the protein CASRMGQALAEAFF.

The chain is built from TRBV12-2 and TRBJ2-2; the table's D call TRBD2 went unverified against the DNA. TRBV12-2 corresponds to a pseudogene. The CDR3 has 18 amino acids. The CDR3 spells CASRLARVRLANTGELFF. DNA for the CDR3: TGTGCAAGTCGCTTAGCGCGGGTTAGGCTAGCGAACACCGGGGAGCTGTTTTTT.

The chain has TRBV5-8 and TRBJ1-2; D is perhaps TRBD1 (5 bases). This CDR3 has 14 residues. Germline CDR1 is SGHTS and CDR2 is YDEGEE. Trimming shortened V by 4 bases and J by 7 bases, and 17 bases separated the two germline ends. The CDR3 nucleotides are TGTGCCAGCAGCCCGGACACCATATCGGGTGGCTACACCTTC. Translating it yields CASSPDTISGGYTF.

The V gene is TRBV7-2, the J gene TRBJ2-7, with D tentatively TRBD2 (6 bases). Germline V gene lookup returns CDR1 SGHTA and CDR2 FQGNSA. V dropped 0 bases and J dropped 6 bases, with 12 bases sitting between them. The CDR3 totals 14 residues. CDR3 loop: CASSLAGGTSEQYF. The CDR3 region has the DNA TGTGCCAGCAGCTTAGCCGGGGGAACTAGCGAGCAGTACTTC. Combining the CDR3 with reference TRBV7-2 and TRBJ2-7 gives the whole variable domain GAGVSQSPSNKVTEKGKDVELRCDPISGHTALYWYRQSLGQGLEFLIYFQGNSAPDKSGLPSDRFSAERTGGSVSTLTIQRTQQEDSAVYLCASSLAGGTSEQYFGPGTRLTVT.

The chain joins TRBV4-1 to TRBJ1-1; 7 bases match TRBD1. The CDR3 runs to 16 residues. V lost 3 bases and J lost 1; bases outside the gene matches: 8. CDR1 is MGHRA and CDR2 is YSYEKL in the germline V gene. The CDR3: CASSHSPGQSNTEAFF. The CDR3 nucleotides are TGCGCCAGCAGCCACTCTCCGGGACAGTCGAACACTGAAGCTTTCTTT.